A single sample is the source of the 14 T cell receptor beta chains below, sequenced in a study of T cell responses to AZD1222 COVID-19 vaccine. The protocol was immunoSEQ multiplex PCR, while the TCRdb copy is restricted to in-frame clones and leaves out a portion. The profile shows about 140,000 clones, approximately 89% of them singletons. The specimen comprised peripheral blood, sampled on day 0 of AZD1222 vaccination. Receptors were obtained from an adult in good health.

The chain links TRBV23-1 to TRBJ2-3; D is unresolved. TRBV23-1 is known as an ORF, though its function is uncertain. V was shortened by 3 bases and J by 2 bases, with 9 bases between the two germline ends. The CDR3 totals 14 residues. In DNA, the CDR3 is TGCGCCAGCAGTCACCCGTCCCTCACAGATACGCAGTATTTT. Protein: CASSHPSLTDTQYF.

The CDR3 nucleotides are TGTGCCAGCAGCGGGGACCAAGAGACCCAGTACTTC. Translating gives CASSGDQETQYF. The chain employs TRBV9 and TRBJ2-5, with unresolved D. The CDR3 contains 12 residues. Germline loops: CDR1 SGDLS, CDR2 YYNGEE. The V end lost 3 bases, the J end lost 0 bases, and 3 bases lay between the germline ends.

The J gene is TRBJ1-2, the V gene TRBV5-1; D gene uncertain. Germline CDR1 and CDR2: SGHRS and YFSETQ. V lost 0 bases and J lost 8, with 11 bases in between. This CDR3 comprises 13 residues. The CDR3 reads CASSLDPSGGYTF. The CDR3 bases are TGCGCCAGCAGCTTGGATCCCTCCGGAGGCTACACCTTC.

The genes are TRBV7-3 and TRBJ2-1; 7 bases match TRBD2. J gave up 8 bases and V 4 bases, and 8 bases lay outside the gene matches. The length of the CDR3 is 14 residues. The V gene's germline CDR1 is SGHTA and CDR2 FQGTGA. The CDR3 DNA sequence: TGTGCCAGCAGCTGGCGGGAGCGGAGTGATGAGCAGTTCTTC. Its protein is CASSWRERSDEQFF. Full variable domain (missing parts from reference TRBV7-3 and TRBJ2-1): GAGVSQTPSNKVTEKGKYVELRCDPISGHTALYWYRQSLGQGPEFLIYFQGTGAADDSGLPNDRFFAVRPEGSVSTLKIQRTERGDSAVYLCASSWRERSDEQFFGPGTRLTVL.

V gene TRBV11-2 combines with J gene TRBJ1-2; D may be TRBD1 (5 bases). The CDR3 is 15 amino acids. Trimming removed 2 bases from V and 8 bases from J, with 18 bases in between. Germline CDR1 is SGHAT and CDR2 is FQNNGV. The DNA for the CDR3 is TGTGCCAGCAGCTTACTGACAGCTCCTCATAAGGGCTACACCTTC. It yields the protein CASSLLTAPHKGYTF.

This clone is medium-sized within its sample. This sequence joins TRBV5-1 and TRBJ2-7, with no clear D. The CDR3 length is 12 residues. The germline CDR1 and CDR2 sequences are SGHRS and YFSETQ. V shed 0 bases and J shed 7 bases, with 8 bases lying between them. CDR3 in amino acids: CASSLVFGEQYF. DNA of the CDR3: TGCGCCAGCAGCTTGGTGTTCGGGGAGCAGTACTTC. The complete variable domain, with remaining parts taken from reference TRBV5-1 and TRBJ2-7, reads KAGVTQTPRYLIKTRGQQVTLSCSPISGHRSVSWYQQTPGQGLQFLFEYFSETQRNKGNFPGRFSGRQFSNSRSEMNVSTLELGDSALYLCASSLVFGEQYFGPGTRLTVT.

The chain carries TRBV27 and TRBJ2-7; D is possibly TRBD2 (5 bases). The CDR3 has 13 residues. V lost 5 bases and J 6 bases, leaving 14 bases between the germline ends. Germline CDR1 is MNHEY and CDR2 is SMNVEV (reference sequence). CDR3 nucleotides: TGTGCCAGCAGTAGCAACCGGGGTGGCGAGCAGTACTTC. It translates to CASSSNRGGEQYF.

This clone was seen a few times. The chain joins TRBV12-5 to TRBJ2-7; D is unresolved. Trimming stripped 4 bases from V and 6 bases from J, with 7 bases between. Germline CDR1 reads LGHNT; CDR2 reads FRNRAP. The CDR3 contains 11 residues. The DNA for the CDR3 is TGTGCTAGTGGTTCGACCCGCGAGCAGTACTTC. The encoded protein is CASGSTREQYF.

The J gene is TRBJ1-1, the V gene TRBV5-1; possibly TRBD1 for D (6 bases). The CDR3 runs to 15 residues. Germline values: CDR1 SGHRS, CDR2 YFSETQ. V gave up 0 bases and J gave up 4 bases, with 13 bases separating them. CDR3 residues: CASSLVEGEGTEAFF. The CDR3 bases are TGCGCCAGCAGCTTGGTAGAGGGGGAGGGCACTGAAGCTTTCTTT.

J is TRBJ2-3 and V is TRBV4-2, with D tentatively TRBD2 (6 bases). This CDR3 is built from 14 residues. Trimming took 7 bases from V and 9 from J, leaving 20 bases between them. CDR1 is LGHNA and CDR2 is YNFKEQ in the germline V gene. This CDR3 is CASTRDLVGGTQYF. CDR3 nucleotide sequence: TGTGCCAGCACCCGGGACTTAGTAGGAGGCACGCAGTATTTT.

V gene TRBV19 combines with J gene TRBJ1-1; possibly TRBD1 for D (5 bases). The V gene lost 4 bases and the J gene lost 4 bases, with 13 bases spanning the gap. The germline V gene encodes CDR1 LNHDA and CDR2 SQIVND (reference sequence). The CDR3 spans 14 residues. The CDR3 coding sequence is TGTGCCAGTAGTACCGGGAGAAGGGGCACTGAAGCTTTCTTT. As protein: CASSTGRRGTEAFF.

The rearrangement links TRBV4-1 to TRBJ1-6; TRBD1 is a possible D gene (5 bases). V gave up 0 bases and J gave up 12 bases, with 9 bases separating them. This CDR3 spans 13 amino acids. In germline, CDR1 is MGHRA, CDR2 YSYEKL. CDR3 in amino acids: CASSQDWGVPLHF. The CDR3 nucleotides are TGCGCCAGCAGCCAAGATTGGGGGGTACCCCTCCACTTT.

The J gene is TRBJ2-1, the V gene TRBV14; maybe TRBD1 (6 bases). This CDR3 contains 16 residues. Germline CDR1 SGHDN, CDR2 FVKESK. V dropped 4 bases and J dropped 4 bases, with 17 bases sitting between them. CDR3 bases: TGTGCCAGCAGCCCCCGGGACATGTATACGTACAATGAGCAGTTCTTC. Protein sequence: CASSPRDMYTYNEQFF.

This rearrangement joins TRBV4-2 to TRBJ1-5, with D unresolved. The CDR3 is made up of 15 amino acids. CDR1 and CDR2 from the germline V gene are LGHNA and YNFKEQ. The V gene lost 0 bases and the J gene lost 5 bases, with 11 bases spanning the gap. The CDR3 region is CASSQDVTTYQPQHF. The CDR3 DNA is TGTGCCAGCAGCCAAGACGTAACAACCTATCAGCCCCAGCATTTT.